This T cell receptor (beta chain) was recorded in a study of monozygotic twins with inflammatory bowel disease (dated by TCRdb to the late 2010s). Study-level background: The complete study included about 28 monozygotic twin pairs: 19 IBD-discordant Danish pairs and nine German pairs, of which four were IBD-concordant and five were IBD-discordant. Within discordant pairs, disease-associated traits were sought mainly by comparing IBD patients with their genetically identical healthy co-twins. Each individual had, on average, about 151 000 unique TCRalpha sequences and 181 000 unique TCRbeta sequences available for analysis. General conclusions and limits of the study: Repertoire similarity did not differ between concordant and discordant twins, possibly due to limited statistical power. Because patients received different immunosuppressive treatments, the repertoires may have picked up extra background noise and variability between individuals. Measured by the inverse Simpson index, TCRbeta repertoire diversity was lower in IBD patients than in their healthy co-twins. The results gave no support for a single strong signal or clonotype linked to IBD. Different T cell subtypes could not be distinguished in the analysis. Compared with healthy twins, IBD patients shared fewer clonotypes with other individuals, and the difference was most pronounced in patients with signs of disease activity.

From each donor, an approximately 2.3 ml peripheral blood sample was drawn into PAXgene tubes and stored at -80 degrees C. Total RNA was isolated from whole blood with the PAXgene blood miRNA kit on an automated QIAcube, without T cell sorting. Deep TCRalpha and TCRbeta repertoire profiling with unique molecular barcoding was performed on peripheral blood of monozygotic twin pairs concordant or discordant for inflammatory bowel disease. Smoking habits were recorded for all twin pairs, and individuals were classified as current, former or never smokers. The method behind the library was 5' RACE. For each TCR library, 3,000 to 4,000 ng of total RNA was used. For each sample, cDNA synthesis with SMARTScribe reverse transcriptase was split into eight separate reactions. During cDNA synthesis, unique molecular identifiers containing a 6-nucleotide sample barcode were introduced by template switching. TCRalpha and TCRbeta cDNA was amplified by two nested PCRs of 16 and 9 cycles, with bead purification after each PCR. Before amplification, the cDNA was treated with uracil DNA-glycosylase and purified using the QIAquick PCR purification kit. The second PCR was the step at which Illumina TruSeq-compatible adapters and sample-specific barcodes were added. TapeStation and Qubit were used to check library quality and concentration, and 4 to 6 ng of each library went into the pool. The pooled libraries were sequenced with 2 x 100 bp reads and custom sequencing primers on an Illumina HiSeq2500 single-index Rapid Run. The source study handled its data this way. PCR and sequencing errors were corrected by UMI-based consensus assembly using MiGEC version 1.2.6. MiXCR version 2.1.1 was used to carry out V(D)J alignment, clonotype assembly and CDR3 extraction. To normalise gene usage, clonotype sharing and MAIT/NKT TCR abundance, the top 1000, 10 000 and 20 000 clonotypes in each sample were analysed. After downsampling to 27 000 UMIs, diversity was calculated as the inverse Simpson index using the vegan R package. Paired Mann-Whitney U tests were applied to discordant twin pairs, with Benjamini-Hochberg correction for multiple testing. The reads underwent TCRdb reprocessing, giving one record for each CDR3 protein sequence and no DNA. TCRdb assigned the V and J calls; the authors' analysis was not used. The table for this sample records approximately 400,000 distinct CDR3 sequences. The ten top clones hold around 2.5% of the sample.

As to this clonotype: The specificity of this receptor is unknown.

The sequencing sample was made of blood. This receptor was obtained from a human donor with ulcerative colitis or Crohn's disease, or a healthy co-twin of an affected twin (not recorded which).

The CDR3 region has the sequence CASSVRGPNTGELFF. The rearrangement combines TRBV21-1 with TRBJ2-2; as DNA is missing, the TRBD2 call by TCRdb cannot be tested. TRBV21-1 is flagged as a pseudogene. The CDR3 starts with the cysteine, ends with the phenylalanine, and has 15 residues. No DNA was logged.